The clone carrying this T cell receptor beta chain has more than one count but fewer than ten. In the same sample, other DNA sequences code for this CDR3. This entry comes from a study of blood T cell repertoires in COVID-19. Profiling relied on immunoSEQ multiplex PCR, and the TCRdb table lists in-frame clones only, not all of them. The repertoire includes approximately 270,000 clones, about 90% of them detected once, and around 3% sits in the top ten. The CDR3 contains 13 residues. V dropped 4 bases and J dropped 2; count of bases not matched to a gene: 1. CDR1 is MNHEY and CDR2 is SVGAGI in the germline V gene.

The specimen was peripheral blood. This receptor was taken from a man between 18 and 35 years old with active or convalescent COVID-19. The rearrangement uses TRBV6-5 and TRBJ1-2; 7 nucleotides match TRBD1. The CDR3 DNA follows: TGTGCCAGCAGTTCGACAGGGAACTATGGCTACACCTTC. Translating gives CASSSTGNYGYTF.